Below are 19 T cell receptor beta chains sequenced from a single sample in a study of response to subunit inactivated influenza vaccine. Each CDR3 protein gets one entry after TCRdb re-called the RT-PCR reads with MiXCR. The sample holds a few hundred thousand distinct CDR3 sequences, less than 15% seen once. Sequencing was performed on PBMCs from blood, taken less than 13 days after vaccination. The receptors derive from a man aged 50-60 years who received an inactivated influenza vaccine.

The chain joins TRBV6-5 to TRBJ1-2, with TRBD1 identical over 9 bases. V lost 5 bases, J lost 8 bases, and 6 bases stayed unmatched. The length of the CDR3 is 13 residues. The V gene's germline CDR1 is MNHEY and CDR2 SVGAGI. In DNA, the CDR3 is TGTGCCAGCAGTCGACAGGGGGTGGAAGGCTACACCTTC. Its translation: CASSRQGVEGYTF.

V gene TRBV7-9 combines with J gene TRBJ2-2; D unclear. V was shortened by 2 bases and J by 6 bases, with 10 bases between the two germline ends. Germline CDR1 SEHNR, CDR2 FQNEAQ (reference sequence). The CDR3 is 14 residues long. The CDR3 sequence is CASSLSGFAGELFF. CDR3 nucleotide sequence: TGTGCCAGCAGCTTAAGTGGGTTCGCCGGGGAGCTGTTTTTT. Supplemented by reference TRBV7-9 and TRBJ2-2, the full variable domain reads DTGVSQNPRHKITKRGQNVTFRCDPISEHNRLYWYRQTLGQGPEFLTYFQNEAQLEKSRLLSDRFSAERPKGSFSTLEIQRTEQGDSAMYLCASSLSGFAGELFFGEGSRLTVL.

The CDR3 nucleotides read TGTGCCAGCAGCTTAGGTCTGTACCAAGAGACCCAGTACTTC. Translating it yields CASSLGLYQETQYF. This sequence joins TRBV11-2 and TRBJ2-5, with D hard to call. This CDR3 is 14 amino acids long. Trimming cost V 1 base and J 0 bases, with 6 bases left between them. The germline gives CDR1 SGHAT, CDR2 FQNNGV.

This clonotype has a handful of counts. This chain joins TRBV29-1 and TRBJ2-5, with 7 bases aligning to TRBD1. The CDR3 length is 12 residues. In germline, CDR1 is SQVTM, CDR2 ANQGSEA. V lost 7 bases and J lost 2; bases outside the gene matches: 4. The CDR3 reads CSANRGQETQYF. DNA for the CDR3: TGCAGCGCCAACAGGGGACAAGAGACCCAGTACTTC. Together with reference TRBV29-1 and TRBJ2-5, the CDR3 gives the full variable domain: SAVISQKPSRDICQRGTSLTIQCQVDSQVTMMFWYRQQPGQSLTLIATANQGSEATYESGFVIDKFPISRPNLTFSTLTVSNMSPEDSSIYLCSANRGQETQYFGPGTRLLVL.

A few counts support this clonotype. The chain uses TRBV6-5 and TRBJ1-6; tentative D call: TRBD1 (5 bases). From germline, CDR1 is MNHEY and CDR2 SVGAGI. Trimming took 0 bases from V and 0 from J, leaving 12 bases between them. CDR3 length: 18 residues. The CDR3 nucleotides are TGTGCCAGCAGTTACTCGGGGACGTGGAGCTCCTATAATTCACCCCTCCACTTT. Its translation is CASSYSGTWSSYNSPLHF.

This chain joins TRBV4-3 and TRBJ2-1; 9 bases align to TRBD2. The V gene's germline CDR1 is LGHNA and CDR2 YSLEER. CDR3 size: 15 residues. Trimming took 3 bases from V and 5 from J; bases not matched to a gene: 5. CDR3: CASSHVLAGHNEQFF. The CDR3 region has the DNA TGCGCCAGCAGCCACGTTCTAGCGGGGCACAATGAGCAGTTCTTC.

The table lists this clonotype with a few counts. The chain carries TRBV27 and TRBJ2-5; 8 positions match TRBD2. Trimming took 3 bases from V and 1 from J; bases not matched to a gene: 7. This CDR3 comprises 16 residues. Per germline, CDR1 MNHEY and CDR2 SMNVEV (reference sequence). The CDR3 DNA sequence: TGTGCCAGCAGTTTTGGCCCCGGGACTAGCCAAGAGACCCAGTACTTC. Its protein product is CASSFGPGTSQETQYF.

This clonotype has more than one count but fewer than ten. The V gene is TRBV4-3, the J gene TRBJ1-1; D is unresolved. V was trimmed by 4 bases and J by 3 bases, leaving 9 bases between them. CDR1 is LGHNA and CDR2 is YSLEER in the germline V gene. This CDR3 spans 13 amino acids. Here the CDR3 DNA reads TGCGCCAGCAGCCCAAGCGAGTACACTGAAGCTTTCTTT. This sequence encodes CASSPSEYTEAFF.

In this sample, this clonotype turned up many times. The J gene is TRBJ1-6, the V gene TRBV5-1, with D tentatively TRBD1 (5 bases). Trimming shortened V by 6 bases and J by 5 bases, and 12 bases separated the two germline ends. Germline loops: CDR1 SGHRS, CDR2 YFSETQ. The CDR3 consists of 14 residues. The CDR3 spells CASKRREDNSPLHF. The CDR3 region has the DNA TGCGCCAGCAAGCGCAGGGAGGATAATTCACCCCTCCACTTT.

This clonotype was detected a few times. This chain joins TRBV28 and TRBJ1-4; 7 bases match TRBD1. The germline CDR1 and CDR2 sequences are MDHEN and SYDVKM. The CDR3 extends over 17 amino acids. With 2 bases clipped from V and 2 bases from J, the junction kept 8 bases outside the gene matches. CDR3 sequence reads: CASSLPSFRGTNEKLFF. CDR3 in DNA: TGTGCCAGCAGTTTACCATCGTTCAGGGGGACTAATGAAAAACTGTTTTTT. Filled out from reference TRBV28 and TRBJ1-4, the complete variable domain reads DVKVTQSSRYLVKRTGEKVFLECVQDMDHENMFWYRQDPGLGLRLIYFSYDVKMKEKGDIPEGYSVSREKKERFSLILESASTNQTSMYLCASSLPSFRGTNEKLFFGSGTQLSVL.

The V and J genes are TRBV18 and TRBJ2-5; D gene ambiguous. Trimming removed 3 bases at V and 0 bases at J, with 11 bases between. This CDR3 has 15 amino acids. CDR1 KGHSH and CDR2 LQKENI come from the germline V gene. The CDR3 DNA reads as TGTGCCAGCTCACCCGTCCACGGGTACCAAGAGACCCAGTACTTC. Its protein is CASSPVHGYQETQYF.

This chain links TRBV18 with TRBJ2-5; the match to TRBD2 covers 11 bases. Germline V gene sequence: CDR1 KGHSH, CDR2 LQKENI. V was pared by 2 bases and J by 1 base, with 9 bases of the junction left unmatched. The length of the CDR3 is 18 residues. CDR3 nucleotides: TGTGCCAGCTCACCAAAGCAACTACTAGCGGGAGTCCAAGAGACCCAGTACTTC. Its protein is CASSPKQLLAGVQETQYF.

V usage is TRBV29-1 and J usage is TRBJ2-5, with TRBD1 identical over 7 bases. Germline trimming cut 0 bases from V and 4 bases from J; bases unmatched to any gene: 14. Germline loops: CDR1 SQVTM, CDR2 ANQGSEA. This CDR3 is built from 17 residues. Here the CDR3 reads CSVEDSTVTGSLETQYF. CDR3 nucleotides: TGCAGCGTTGAAGACTCCACAGTGACAGGGAGTTTAGAGACCCAGTACTTC.

This clonotype was seen more than once but under ten times. The chain joins TRBV5-1 to TRBJ1-3; D gene unclear. V lost 0 bases to trimming and J lost 4 bases, with 11 bases between them. Germline CDR1 is SGHRS and CDR2 is YFSETQ. This CDR3 region has 15 residues. CDR3 protein: CASSLETGRGNTIYF. CDR3 DNA: TGCGCCAGCAGCTTGGAGACGGGGAGAGGAAACACCATATATTTT.

V and J are TRBV5-1 and TRBJ2-2; tentatively, D is TRBD1 (6 bases). Trimming removed 4 bases from V and 4 bases from J, with 14 bases in between. CDR3 length equals 15 residues. CDR1 is SGHRS and CDR2 is YFSETQ in the germline V gene. Here the CDR3 DNA reads TGCGCCAGCAGCCCAAGGGACAAAGGCACCGGGGAGCTGTTTTTT. It specifies CASSPRDKGTGELFF.

The sample holds a few counts of this clonotype. The chain joins TRBV7-9 to TRBJ2-7; D unresolved. The V gene's germline CDR1 is SEHNR and CDR2 FQNEAQ (reference sequence). CDR3 size: 14 residues. The V end lost 6 bases, the J end lost 0 bases, and 12 bases lay between the germline ends. CDR3 in DNA: TGTGCCAGCAGACCCTGGACGAGCTCCTACGAGCAGTACTTC. It is translated as CASRPWTSSYEQYF.

This clonotype was seen more than once but under ten times. The rearrangement joins TRBV6-2 or TRBV6-3 to TRBJ2-5; 8 bases align to TRBD2. This CDR3 contains 15 residues. CDR1 is MNHEY and CDR2 is SVGEGT in the germline V gene. Germline trimming cut 6 bases from V and 4 bases from J; bases unmatched to any gene: 10. CDR3 DNA: TGTGCCAGCAGCCGAGGCCACGGGAGGGGAGAGACCCAGTACTTC. Protein sequence: CASSRGHGRGETQYF.

The rearrangement joins TRBV4-1 to TRBJ2-3; D is ambiguous. The V end was cut by 0 bases, the J end by 0 bases, with 10 bases between. This CDR3 contains 16 residues. Germline-derived CDR1 and CDR2 are MGHRA and YSYEKL. As DNA, the CDR3 is TGCGCCAGCAGCCAAGACCGGGCTTTGAGCACAGATACGCAGTATTTT. It translates to CASSQDRALSTDTQYF.

This clonotype was seen only a few times. This rearrangement joins TRBV7-6 to TRBJ2-5, with TRBD2 as a possible D gene (5 bases). The CDR3 has 17 amino acids. V was cut by 1 base and J by 5 bases, with 20 bases left in between. CDR1 SGHVS and CDR2 FNYEAQ come from the germline V gene. In DNA, the CDR3 is TGTGCCAGCAGCTTAGGTGGAGCGAAGGGAGTGGTGGAGACCCAGTACTTC. It specifies CASSLGGAKGVVETQYF.